Following are 16 T cell receptor beta chains from one sample sequenced in a study of CD8+ T cells in alopecia areata. Extraction and reverse transcription of RNA yielded cDNA as the sequencing template. Assay used: immunoSEQ multiplex PCR; TCRdb lists only in-frame clones, some missing. Counted here are about 120,000 clones, about 50% occurring once; the ten biggest clones make up roughly 0.45%. The treatment denotes: oral pan-JAK inhibitor, 5-10 mg twice daily. The material sequenced was CD4+ T cells sorted from blood, taken at week 4, from a patient treated with tofacitinib. These receptors came from a human donor with alopecia areata.

This clone was seen a handful of times. The V call is TRBV29-1, the J call TRBJ1-2, with 7 bases matching TRBD1. This CDR3 region has 14 residues. Germline values: CDR1 SQVTM, CDR2 ANQGSEA. The V and J ends lost 0 bases and 5 bases, in that order; junction bases with no gene match: 6. The CDR3 spells CSVEDRDREYGYTF. The CDR3 coding sequence is TGCAGCGTTGAAGACCGAGACAGGGAGTATGGCTACACCTTC.

This clone has only a few counts. The rearrangement joins TRBV7-3 to TRBJ1-1; TRBD1 matches 8 bases. Germline CDR1 and CDR2: SGHTA and FQGTGA. After removal of 5 bases from V and 1 base from J, the junction contained 9 bases not matched to a gene. The length of the CDR3 is 16 residues. CDR3 DNA sequence: TGTGCCAGCAGCCCCTCAGGGGGCAGGGCGAACACTGAAGCTTTCTTT. Residues: CASSPSGGRANTEAFF. The whole variable domain, filled in from reference TRBV7-3 and TRBJ1-1, reads GAGVSQTPSNKVTEKGKYVELRCDPISGHTALYWYRQSLGQGPEFLIYFQGTGAADDSGLPNDRFFAVRPEGSVSTLKIQRTERGDSAVYLCASSPSGGRANTEAFFGQGTRLTVV.

The V gene is TRBV7-9, the J gene TRBJ1-2, with a tentative D call TRBD1 (6 bases). CDR1 and CDR2 (germline): SEHNR, FQNEAQ (reference sequence). This CDR3 has 14 residues. The V end was cut by 5 bases, the J end by 6 bases, with 16 bases between. CDR3 in DNA: TGTGCCAGCAGCCGTCCTAACAGGGATGATGGCTACACCTTC. This translates into CASSRPNRDDGYTF.

The gene calls are TRBV29-1 and TRBJ2-2; possible D gene TRBD1, 5 bases. The germline V gene has CDR1 SQVTM and CDR2 ANQGSEA. V dropped 1 base and J dropped 6 bases, with 12 bases sitting between them. This CDR3 is built from 14 residues. CDR3 region: CSVEVGQGAGELFF. CDR3 coding DNA: TGCAGCGTTGAAGTTGGTCAGGGTGCCGGGGAGCTGTTTTTT.

DNA for the CDR3: TGTGCCAGCAGCCTCGACCCAACTTCCGACAGGGTACATTTT. It is translated as CASSLDPTSDRVHF. The chain recombines TRBV9 with TRBJ1-5; 7 nucleotides match TRBD1. This CDR3 contains 14 residues. The junction had 17 bases not matched to a gene; V was cut back by 4 bases and J by 16 bases. Germline loops: CDR1 SGDLS, CDR2 YYNGEE.

This clone was seen a handful of times. V is TRBV19 and J is TRBJ1-2; 12 nucleotides line up with TRBD1. The CDR3 is 16 amino acids. The V gene's germline CDR1 is LNHDA and CDR2 SQIVND (reference sequence). V was pared by 7 bases and J by 4 bases, with 10 bases of the junction left unmatched. CDR3 sequence reads: CASMEDGTGGPYGYTF. The CDR3 DNA follows: TGTGCCAGTATGGAAGACGGGACAGGGGGCCCCTATGGCTACACCTTC.

The V gene is TRBV2, the J gene TRBJ1-5; 7 nucleotides line up with TRBD1. This CDR3 contains 11 residues. From germline, CDR1 is SNHLY and CDR2 FYNNEI. Losses at the gene ends were 10 bases for V and 4 bases for J; bases not matched to a gene: 1. CDR3 DNA sequence: TGTGCCACAGGGGGGAATCAGCCCCAGCATTTT. Translating it yields CATGGNQPQHF. The full variable domain, with the rest looked up from reference TRBV2 and TRBJ1-5, is EPEVTQTPSHQVTQMGQEVILRCVPISNHLYFYWYRQILGQKVEFLVSFYNNEISEKSEIFDDQFSVERPDGSNFTLKIRSTKLEDSAMYFCATGGNQPQHFGDGTRLSIL.

The V gene is TRBV5-6, the J gene TRBJ2-7, with D possibly being TRBD1 or TRBD2 (6 bases each). The germline V gene encodes CDR1 SGHDT and CDR2 YYEEEE. This CDR3 comprises 15 residues. Trimming removed 1 base from V and 9 bases from J, with 20 bases in between. The CDR3 DNA reads TGTGCCAGCAGCTTGTCCGGGAGAGACGACAGGACGCAGTACTTC. It codes for CASSLSGRDDRTQYF.

As DNA, the CDR3 is TGCGCCAGCAGCCAAGATCTAGCGGGAGGGCCCGTAAATGAGCAGTTCTTC. Translated: CASSQDLAGGPVNEQFF. This chain uses TRBV4-1 with TRBJ2-1; the match to TRBD2 covers 12 bases. CDR3 length equals 17 residues. V dropped 0 bases and J dropped 7; count of bases not matched to a gene: 7. CDR1 and CDR2 from the germline V gene are MGHRA and YSYEKL.

The CDR3 here is CASSQGTGGEGTEAFF. DNA for the CDR3: TGCGCCAGCAGCCAGGGGACAGGGGGCGAGGGCACTGAAGCTTTCTTT. V gene TRBV4-1 combines with J gene TRBJ1-1; 12 bases are shared with TRBD1. V gave up 3 bases and J gave up 4 bases; unmatched junction bases: 6. The CDR3 sequence is 16 residues long. Germline CDR1 is MGHRA and CDR2 is YSYEKL.

The chain links TRBV15 to TRBJ2-7; 10 bases fit TRBD1. Germline trimming cut 8 bases from V and 3 bases from J; bases unmatched to any gene: 10. From germline, CDR1 is LNHNV and CDR2 YYDKDF (reference sequence). This CDR3 is 15 amino acids long. The CDR3 DNA is TGTGCCACCTCCTCAGCAGGGACAGGGGTCTACGAGCAGTACTTC. Translation: CATSSAGTGVYEQYF.

The CDR3 sequence: CAWSGGVNQPQHF. For the CDR3, the DNA is TGTGCCTGGAGTGGGGGGGTCAATCAGCCCCAGCATTTT. The V and J genes are TRBV30 and TRBJ1-5; D is perhaps TRBD1 (5 bases). CDR3 length equals 13 residues. Per germline, CDR1 GTSNPN and CDR2 SVGIG (reference sequence). Trimming removed 1 base from V and 3 bases from J, with 7 bases in between.

This clone was picked up one time. The rearrangement uses TRBV5-1 and TRBJ2-5, with D unclear. V gave up 7 bases and J gave up 5 bases, with 15 bases separating them. This CDR3 is built from 13 residues. Germline loops: CDR1 SGHRS, CDR2 YFSETQ. In DNA form, the CDR3 reads TGCGCCAGCGACCCCACGGGTGGCGAGACCCAGTACTTC. It encodes CASDPTGGETQYF.

This clone was recorded only once. This chain joins TRBV30 and TRBJ2-2; perhaps TRBD1 as D (6 bases). From germline, CDR1 is GTSNPN and CDR2 SVGIG (reference sequence). The CDR3 totals 13 residues. Trimming removed 0 bases at V and 6 bases at J, with 8 bases between. The CDR3 here is CAWSVAGAGELFF. The CDR3 DNA sequence: TGTGCCTGGAGTGTAGCAGGGGCCGGGGAGCTGTTTTTT.

This chain joins TRBV6-1 and TRBJ1-2, with a tentative D call TRBD1 (6 bases). Germline V gene lookup returns CDR1 MNHNS and CDR2 SASEGT. The V gene lost 7 bases and the J gene lost 2 bases, with 14 bases spanning the gap. The CDR3 is 14 residues long. The CDR3: CASNVWGQNYGYTF. For the CDR3, the DNA is TGTGCCAGCAATGTATGGGGACAAAACTATGGCTACACCTTC.

The chain employs TRBV23-1 and TRBJ2-7, with 7 bases lining up with TRBD1. TRBV23-1 is assigned to the ORF class and has an uncertain function. J gave up 9 bases and V 5 bases, and 13 bases lay outside the gene matches. This CDR3 contains 14 residues. The CDR3: CASSSHDRDDSQYF. As DNA, the CDR3 is TGCGCCAGCAGTTCTCACGACAGGGACGATTCGCAGTACTTC.